This passage covers 2 T cell receptor beta chains from one sample sequenced in a study of siplizumab effects on memory and regulatory T cells. Repertoires were generated with immunoSEQ multiplex PCR, while TCRdb's copy carries only in-frame clones and drops some. The sample contains 50,000 to 75,000 clones, approximately 79% of which appear only once. The sample was memory CD4+ T cells sorted from blood. These receptors all stem from a human donor in good health.

This clone was detected only a few times. The CDR3 nucleotides are TGTGCCAGCAGTGTGAGGGAAGACTATAGCAATCAGCCCCAGCATTTT. Its translation is CASSVREDYSNQPQHF. The J gene is TRBJ1-5, the V gene TRBV2; D uncertain. Trimming left V 4 bases short and J 0 bases short, with 13 bases between. The CDR3 sequence is 16 residues long. CDR1 and CDR2 from the germline V gene are SNHLY and FYNNEI.

The genes are TRBV2 and TRBJ1-2; D is unresolved. The CDR3 covers 13 residues. V lost 2 bases to trimming and J lost 4 bases, with 8 bases between them. Looked up from germline, CDR1 is SNHLY and CDR2 is FYNNEI. The CDR3 loop reads CASSETVLYGYTF. The CDR3 nucleotides are TGTGCCAGCAGTGAAACAGTACTCTATGGCTACACCTTC.